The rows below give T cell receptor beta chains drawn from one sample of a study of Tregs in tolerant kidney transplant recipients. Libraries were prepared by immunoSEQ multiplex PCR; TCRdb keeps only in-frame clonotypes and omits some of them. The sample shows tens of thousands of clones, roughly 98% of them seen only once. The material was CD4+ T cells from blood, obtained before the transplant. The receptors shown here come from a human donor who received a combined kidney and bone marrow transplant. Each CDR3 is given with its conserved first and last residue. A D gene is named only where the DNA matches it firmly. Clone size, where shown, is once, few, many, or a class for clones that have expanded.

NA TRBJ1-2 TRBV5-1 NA TGCGCCAGCAGCGTATCAACAGGGAATAGAGGGGATGGCTACACCTTC CASSVSTGNRGDGYTF
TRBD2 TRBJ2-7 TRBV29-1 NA TGCAGCGTTGAAGGGACTAGCGGGGATTCCTACGAGCAGTACTTC CSVEGTSGDSYEQYF
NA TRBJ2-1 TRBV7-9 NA TGTGCCAGCAGCCATAGCGATGAGCAGTTCTTC CASSHSDEQFF
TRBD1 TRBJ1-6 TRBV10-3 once TGTGCCATCAGTGAGTCGTGGGACAGGGCTCCCCGCGTCCACTTT CAISESWDRAPRVHF
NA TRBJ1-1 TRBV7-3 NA TGTGCCAGCAGCTTAATGGGGCCCATAGGGACTGAAGCTTTCTTT CASSLMGPIGTEAFF
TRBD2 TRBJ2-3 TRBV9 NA TGTGCCAGCAGCGTAGCGATGCGGGGGGGCACAGATACGCAGTATTTT CASSVAMRGGTDTQYF
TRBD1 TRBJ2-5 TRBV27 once TGTGCCAGCAGTCCTCGGGACAGACAAGAGACCCAGTACTTC CASSPRDRQETQYF
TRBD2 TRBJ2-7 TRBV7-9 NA TGTGCCAGCAGCTTAGATGCGGGGGTTGGCGAGCAGTACTTC CASSLDAGVGEQYF
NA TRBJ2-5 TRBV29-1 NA TGCAGCGTTGGTACCGCGGGTCAAGAGACCCAGTACTTC CSVGTAGQETQYF
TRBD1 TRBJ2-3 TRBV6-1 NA TGTGCCAGCAGTGGCCGGGACAGGGGCGCGCATTACGGCACAGATACGCAGTATTTT CASSGRDRGAHYGTDTQYF
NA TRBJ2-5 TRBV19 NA TGTGCCAGTAGTATGCGGACAATAGAGACCCAGTACTTC CASSMRTIETQYF
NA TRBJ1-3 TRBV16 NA TGTGCCAGCAGCACCCGACAAGCCTCTGGAAACACCATATATTTT CASSTRQASGNTIYF
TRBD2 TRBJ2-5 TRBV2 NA TGTGCCAGCAAGGGATTAAGTAGCGGGGGGGCGGAGACCCAGTACTTC CASKGLSSGGAETQYF
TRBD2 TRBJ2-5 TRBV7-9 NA TGTGCCAGCAGCTGGGAGCGGGGGGGCCCGCAAGAGACCCAGTACTTC CASSWERGGPQETQYF
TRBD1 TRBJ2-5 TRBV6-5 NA TGTGCCAGCAGTTACCAGGGGGCCCTCCAAGAGACCCAGTACTTC CASSYQGALQETQYF